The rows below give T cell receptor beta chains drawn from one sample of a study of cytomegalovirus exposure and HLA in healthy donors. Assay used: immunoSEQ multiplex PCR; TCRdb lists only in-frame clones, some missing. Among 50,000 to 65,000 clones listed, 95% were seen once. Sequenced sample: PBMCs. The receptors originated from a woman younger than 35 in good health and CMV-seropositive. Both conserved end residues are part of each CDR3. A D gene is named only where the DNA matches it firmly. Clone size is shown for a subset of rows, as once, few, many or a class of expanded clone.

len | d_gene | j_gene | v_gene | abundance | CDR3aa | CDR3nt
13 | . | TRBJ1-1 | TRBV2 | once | CASKGEINTEAFF | TGTGCCAGCAAGGGAGAGATCAACACTGAAGCTTTCTTT
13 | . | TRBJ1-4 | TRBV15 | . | CATSRDPLEKLFF | TGTGCCACCAGCAGAGATCCGTTGGAAAAACTGTTTTTT
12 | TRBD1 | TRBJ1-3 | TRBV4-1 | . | CASSQARDSMYF | TGCGCCAGCAGCCAAGCCCGGGACAGCATGTATTTT
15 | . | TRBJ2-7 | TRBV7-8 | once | CASSSGLTKSYEQYF | TGTGCCAGCAGCTCGGGGTTAACTAAGTCCTACGAGCAGTACTTC
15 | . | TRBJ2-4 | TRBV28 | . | CASSLGGIAKNIQYF | TGTGCCAGCAGTTTGGGGGGAATAGCCAAAAACATTCAGTACTTC
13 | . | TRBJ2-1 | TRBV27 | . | CASSLWRGDEQFF | TGTGCCAGCAGTTTGTGGCGGGGAGATGAGCAGTTCTTC
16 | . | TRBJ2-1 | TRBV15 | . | CATSRESPGTPNEQFF | TGTGCCACCAGCAGAGAGTCACCGGGAACCCCCAATGAGCAGTTCTTC
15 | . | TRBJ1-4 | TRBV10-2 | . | CASSDFRGSNEKLFF | TGCGCCAGCAGTGACTTCAGGGGCTCAAATGAAAAACTGTTTTTT
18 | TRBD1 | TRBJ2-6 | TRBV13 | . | CASSLDGTGVSGANVLTF | TGTGCCAGCAGCTTAGATGGGACAGGAGTTTCCGGGGCCAACGTCCTGACTTTC
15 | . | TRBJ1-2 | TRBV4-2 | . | CATASARTTFYGYTF | TGTGCCACCGCCAGCGCAAGGACAACTTTCTATGGCTACACCTTC
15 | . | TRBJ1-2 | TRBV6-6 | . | CASSLDTSPNYGYTF | TGTGCCAGCAGTCTCGACACCTCGCCCAACTATGGCTACACCTTC
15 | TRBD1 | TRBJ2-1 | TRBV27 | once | CASSLETGGYNEQFF | TGTGCCAGCAGTTTAGAGACAGGGGGGTACAATGAGCAGTTCTTC
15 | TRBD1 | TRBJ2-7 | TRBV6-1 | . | CASYTTGGLTYEQYF | TGTGCCAGTTACACGACAGGGGGCCTTACCTACGAGCAGTACTTC
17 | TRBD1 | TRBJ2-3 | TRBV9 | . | CASSGLIGDRRTDTQYF | TGTGCCAGCAGCGGCCTAATAGGGGACAGGCGCACAGATACGCAGTATTTT
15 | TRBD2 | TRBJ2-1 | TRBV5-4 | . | CASSAKRGGTLRQFF | TGTGCCAGCAGCGCGAAGCGGGGGGGTACTCTCAGGCAGTTCTTC
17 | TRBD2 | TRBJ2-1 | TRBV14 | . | CASSQDGSGARYNEQFF | TGTGCCAGCAGCCAAGACGGGAGCGGGGCCAGGTACAATGAGCAGTTCTTC
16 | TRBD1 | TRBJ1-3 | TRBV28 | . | CASSFTGQGFGNTIYF | TGTGCCAGCAGTTTTACGGGACAGGGATTTGGAAACACCATATATTTT
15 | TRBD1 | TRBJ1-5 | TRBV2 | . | CASRERTGGNQPQHF | TGTGCCAGCAGAGAACGGACAGGGGGAAATCAGCCCCAGCATTTT
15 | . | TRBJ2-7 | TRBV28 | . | CASTAPAAGTYEQYF | TGTGCCAGCACCGCCCCGGCGGCAGGGACCTACGAGCAGTACTTC
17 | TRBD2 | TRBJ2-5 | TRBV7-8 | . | CASSLAGLAGVLETQYF | TGTGCCAGCAGCTTAGCGGGACTAGCGGGGGTACTGGAGACCCAGTACTTC
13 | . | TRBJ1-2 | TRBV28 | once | CASIKPGVYGYTF | TGTGCCAGCATAAAACCCGGGGTCTATGGCTACACCTTC
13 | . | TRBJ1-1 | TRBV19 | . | CASSTSTSTEAFF | TGTGCCAGTAGTACCTCCACGAGCACTGAAGCTTTCTTT
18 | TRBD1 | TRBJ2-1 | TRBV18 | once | CASSPQGPTGASYNEQFF | TGTGCCAGCTCACCACAGGGACCGACAGGGGCTTCCTACAATGAGCAGTTCTTC
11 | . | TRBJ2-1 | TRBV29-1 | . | CSVQRGGEQFF | TGCAGCGTTCAAAGGGGCGGTGAGCAGTTCTTC
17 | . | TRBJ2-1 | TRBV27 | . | CASSFLGGGRSYNEQFF | TGTGCCAGCAGTTTCCTAGGGGGGGGTAGGTCCTACAATGAGCAGTTCTTC
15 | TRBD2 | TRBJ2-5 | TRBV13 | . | CASSLDGGGPETQYF | TGTGCCAGCAGCTTGGACGGGGGGGGCCCGGAGACCCAGTACTTC
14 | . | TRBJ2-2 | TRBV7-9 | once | CASSHAGNTGELFF | TGTGCCAGCAGTCATGCGGGGAACACCGGGGAGCTGTTTTTT
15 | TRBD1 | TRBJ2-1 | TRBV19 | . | CASSISGTANNEQFF | TGTGCCAGTAGTATTTCCGGGACAGCCAACAATGAGCAGTTCTTC
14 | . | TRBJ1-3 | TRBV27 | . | CASSLSVTGSTIYF | TGTGCCAGCAGTTTATCTGTAACAGGGTCCACCATATATTTT
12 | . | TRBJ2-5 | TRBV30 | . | CAWGVEGKTQYF | TGTGCCTGGGGGGTGGAGGGAAAGACCCAGTACTTC
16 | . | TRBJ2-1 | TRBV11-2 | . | CASSPRTAESGNEQFF | TGTGCCAGCAGCCCGCGGACGGCCGAGTCGGGGAATGAGCAGTTCTTC
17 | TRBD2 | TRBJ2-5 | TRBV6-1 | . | CASSEPGSGMYQETQYF | TGTGCCAGCAGTGAACCCGGAAGCGGGATGTACCAAGAGACCCAGTACTTC
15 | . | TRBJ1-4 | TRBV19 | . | CASSPGFATNEKLFF | TGTGCCAGTAGTCCGGGGTTTGCAACTAATGAAAAACTGTTTTTT
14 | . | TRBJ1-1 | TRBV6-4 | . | CAAPGRAGNTEAFF | TGTGCCGCCCCGGGCAGGGCAGGGAACACTGAAGCTTTCTTT
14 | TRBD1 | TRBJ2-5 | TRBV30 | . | CAWRKTGGVETQYF | TGTGCCTGGAGGAAGACAGGGGGCGTGGAGACCCAGTACTTC